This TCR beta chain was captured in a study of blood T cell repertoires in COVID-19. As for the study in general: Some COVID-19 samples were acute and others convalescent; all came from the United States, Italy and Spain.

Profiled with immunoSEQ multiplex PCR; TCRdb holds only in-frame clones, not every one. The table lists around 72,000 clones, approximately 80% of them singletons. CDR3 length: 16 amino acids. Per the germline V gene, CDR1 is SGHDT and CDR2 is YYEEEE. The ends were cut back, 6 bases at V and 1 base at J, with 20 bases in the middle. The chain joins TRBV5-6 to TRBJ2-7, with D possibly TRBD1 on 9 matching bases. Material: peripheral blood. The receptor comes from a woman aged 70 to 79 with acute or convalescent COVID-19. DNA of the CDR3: TGTGCCAGCACCCTACGGGGGGGACAGGGTTCCTACGAGCAGTACTTC. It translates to CASTLRGGQGSYEQYF. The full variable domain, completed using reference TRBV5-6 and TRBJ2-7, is DAGVTQSPTHLIKTRGQQVTLRCSPKSGHDTVSWYQQALGQGPQFIFQYYEEEERQRGNFPDRFSGHQFPNYSSELNVNALLLGDSALYLCASTLRGGQGSYEQYFGPGTRLTVT.